Following are 23 T cell receptor beta chains from one sample sequenced in a study of cytomegalovirus exposure and HLA in healthy donors. The PCR was carried out with 60 Vbeta primers and 13 Jbeta primers. Sequencing was performed with immunoSEQ multiplex PCR; in TCRdb, only in-frame clones are kept and a portion is missing. The sample lists some 150,000 clones; under 75% were seen once. Specimen: PBMCs. Receptors originate from a woman aged 55-69 years in good health and CMV-seropositive.

This clone was counted between two and nine times. The rearrangement links TRBV5-1 to TRBJ2-5; TRBD1 agrees at 9 bases. The CDR3 runs 16 residues. V lost 3 bases, J lost 0 bases, and 6 bases stayed unmatched. Germline CDR1 SGHRS, CDR2 YFSETQ. The CDR3 nucleotides are TGCGCCAGCAGCTCCGGGACAGGGACGTACCAAGAGACCCAGTACTTC. Translating it yields CASSSGTGTYQETQYF.

A few counts support this clone. The chain is built from TRBV5-1 and TRBJ2-1, with D perhaps TRBD1 (6 bases). CDR3 length: 15 residues. CDR1 and CDR2 (germline): SGHRS, YFSETQ. V was shortened by 0 bases and J by 0 bases, with 7 bases between the two germline ends. The CDR3 bases are TGCGCCAGCAGCTTGGTAGGGGGCTCCTACAATGAGCAGTTCTTC. This gives the protein CASSLVGGSYNEQFF. The whole variable domain, filled in from reference TRBV5-1 and TRBJ2-1, reads KAGVTQTPRYLIKTRGQQVTLSCSPISGHRSVSWYQQTPGQGLQFLFEYFSETQRNKGNFPGRFSGRQFSNSRSEMNVSTLELGDSALYLCASSLVGGSYNEQFFGPGTRLTVL.

The chain carries TRBV5-4 and TRBJ2-2; 8 bases agree with TRBD2. CDR3 length: 19 residues. From germline, CDR1 is SGHNT and CDR2 YYREEE (reference sequence). V lost 2 bases, J lost 1 base, and 13 bases stayed unmatched. CDR3 protein: CASSFRLREDLENTGELFF. The DNA for the CDR3 is TGTGCCAGCAGCTTTCGTTTGCGGGAGGACCTAGAGAACACCGGGGAGCTGTTTTTT. Combining the CDR3 with reference TRBV5-4 and TRBJ2-2 gives the whole variable domain ETGVTQSPTHLIKTRGQQVTLRCSSQSGHNTVSWYQQALGQGPQFIFQYYREEENGRGNFPPRFSGLQFPNYSSELNVNALELDDSALYLCASSFRLREDLENTGELFFGEGSRLTVL.

This chain uses TRBV10-1 with TRBJ2-5; 8 positions agree with TRBD1. The closer fit of TRBJ2-7 to the DNA end suggests the J call may be wrong. This CDR3 has 15 amino acids. Germline V gene sequence: CDR1 WNHNN, CDR2 SYGVQD (reference sequence). CDR3 region: CASRDGQGWTYEQYF. Written as DNA, the CDR3 is TGCGCCAGCAGAGATGGACAGGGCTGGACCTACGAGCAGTACTTC.

The CDR3 loop is CASSETSRNTDTQYF. In DNA, the CDR3 is TGTGCCAGCAGCGAAACTAGCAGGAACACAGATACGCAGTATTTT. The chain has TRBV9 and TRBJ2-3; D is possibly TRBD2 (6 bases). CDR3 size: 15 residues. V dropped 3 bases and J dropped 2 bases, with 13 bases sitting between them. Germline CDR1 SGDLS, CDR2 YYNGEE.

The CDR3 region has the DNA TGCAGCGTTTCGGGACTAGGAGGGGAGACCCAGTACTTC. Translated: CSVSGLGGETQYF. The V and J genes are TRBV29-1 and TRBJ2-5, with TRBD2 matching 8 bases. Germline V gene data show CDR1 as SQVTM and CDR2 as ANQGSEA. There are 13 residues in the CDR3. V was clipped by 5 bases and J by 5 bases; unmatched bases: 7.

The CDR3 coding sequence is TGTGCCAGCCGCCTTTGGGACTCGCTGAACACTGAAGCTTTCTTT. This encodes CASRLWDSLNTEAFF. The chain carries TRBV6-5 and TRBJ1-1; D is perhaps TRBD1 (5 bases). CDR1 and CDR2 (germline): MNHEY, SVGAGI. This CDR3 is 15 amino acids long. The V end lost 8 bases, the J end lost 0 bases, and 16 bases lay between the germline ends.

CDR3 amino acids: CAWSGVNTRGRYEQYF. The CDR3, as DNA: TGTGCCTGGAGTGGAGTGAATACGCGGGGGCGCTACGAGCAGTACTTC. The V gene is TRBV30, the J gene TRBJ2-7; tentatively, D is TRBD2 (7 bases). The CDR3 totals 16 residues. Deletions cut 1 base from V and 3 bases from J, with 19 bases between. Germline V gives CDR1 GTSNPN, CDR2 SVGIG (reference sequence).

This clone was detected only once. This chain links TRBV15 with TRBJ2-7; D is unresolved. The CDR3 is made up of 13 amino acids. Between the trimmed V and J ends, which lost 2 bases and 7 bases, there was a span of 12 bases. CDR1 is LNHNV, CDR2 YYDKDF, per germline (reference sequence). The DNA of the CDR3 is TGTGCCACCAGCAGAATGAGACTTGCGGAGCAGTACTTC. This gives the protein CATSRMRLAEQYF.

A few counts support this clone. The chain is built from TRBV29-1 and TRBJ2-5; 9 nucleotides line up with TRBD1. This CDR3 spans 14 amino acids. CDR1 and CDR2 (germline): SQVTM, ANQGSEA. After removal of 7 bases from V and 5 bases from J, the junction contained 11 bases not matched to a gene. The CDR3 bases are TGCAGCGCAACTGATACAGGGGGCGAGGAGACCCAGTACTTC. Its translation: CSATDTGGEETQYF.

This chain links TRBV6-6 with TRBJ1-2; 8 nucleotides line up with TRBD1. This CDR3 spans 11 amino acids. In germline, CDR1 is MNHNY, CDR2 SVGAGI (reference sequence). V lost 8 bases, J lost 4 bases, and 0 bases stayed unmatched. The CDR3 sequence: CASGTGYGYTF. The CDR3 DNA reads TGTGCCAGCGGGACAGGCTATGGCTACACCTTC.

The rearrangement joins TRBV27 to TRBJ2-7; TRBD2 is a possible D gene (6 bases). V dropped 6 bases and J dropped 2 bases, with 17 bases sitting between them. The length of the CDR3 is 15 residues. Germline CDR1 is MNHEY and CDR2 is SMNVEV (reference sequence). The CDR3 DNA sequence: TGTGCCAGCAGCGCTTCACCGGGACTGCCCTACGAGCAGTACTTC. It codes for CASSASPGLPYEQYF.

The gene calls are TRBV9 and TRBJ1-3; D is undetermined. V lost 4 bases and J 0 bases, leaving 11 bases between the germline ends. CDR1 and CDR2 (germline): SGDLS, YYNGEE. The CDR3 is 15 residues long. The CDR3 sequence: CASSPTRNSGNTIYF. The CDR3 coding sequence is TGTGCCAGCAGCCCCACGAGGAACTCTGGAAACACCATATATTTT.

The rearrangement links TRBV19 to TRBJ2-2; D uncertain. CDR3 size: 13 residues. V was clipped by 4 bases and J by 7 bases, with 10 bases between them. Per the germline V gene, CDR1 is LNHDA and CDR2 is SQIVND (reference sequence). Written as DNA, the CDR3 is TGTGCCAGTAGTACACTCCGAGGCGGGGAGCTGTTTTTT. This gives the protein CASSTLRGGELFF.

The V and J genes are TRBV5-1 and TRBJ2-5, with 8 positions matching TRBD1. J was trimmed by 4 bases and V by 0 bases; bases with no gene match: 8. There are 16 residues in the CDR3. Per the germline V gene, CDR1 is SGHRS and CDR2 is YFSETQ. The CDR3 loop is CASSLGGQGPPETQYF. In DNA form, the CDR3 reads TGCGCCAGCAGCTTGGGCGGACAGGGACCCCCAGAGACCCAGTACTTC.

This clone was seen only once. The chain is built from TRBV28 and TRBJ1-1, with 9 nucleotides matching TRBD1. This CDR3 is 16 amino acids long. Per the germline V gene, CDR1 is MDHEN and CDR2 is SYDVKM. Losses at the gene ends were 3 bases for V and 7 bases for J; bases not matched to a gene: 12. DNA of the CDR3: TGTGCCAGCAGTTTTTCGGGACAGGGCCCCCTCAGTGAAGCTTTCTTT. Its translation is CASSFSGQGPLSEAFF.

The rearrangement links TRBV5-1 to TRBJ2-1, with D possibly TRBD2 on 6 matching bases. Germline loops: CDR1 SGHRS, CDR2 YFSETQ. V lost 4 bases to trimming and J lost 1 base, with 15 bases between them. This CDR3 has 16 amino acids. CDR3 DNA: TGCGCCAGCAGCGGGTGTTTAGCGGTATCCTACAATGAGCAGTTCTTC. Translation: CASSGCLAVSYNEQFF. The variable domain in full, with the rest retrieved from reference TRBV5-1 and TRBJ2-1, is KAGVTQTPRYLIKTRGQQVTLSCSPISGHRSVSWYQQTPGQGLQFLFEYFSETQRNKGNFPGRFSGRQFSNSRSEMNVSTLELGDSALYLCASSGCLAVSYNEQFFGPGTRLTVL.

The genes are TRBV28 and TRBJ1-5; TRBD1 aligns across 7 bases. The germline CDR1 and CDR2 sequences are MDHEN and SYDVKM. The V segment lost 8 bases and the J segment 2 bases; nucleotides outside the gene matches: 24. The CDR3 runs to 20 residues. CDR3 protein: CASGEPWGITGDTRNQPQHF. CDR3 nucleotides: TGTGCCAGCGGGGAACCGTGGGGCATTACAGGGGACACTCGCAATCAGCCCCAGCATTTT.

V usage is TRBV4-2 and J usage is TRBJ2-1, with TRBD2 identical over 13 bases. V was pared by 4 bases and J by 9 bases, with 12 bases of the junction left unmatched. The germline V gene has CDR1 LGHNA and CDR2 YNFKEQ. The CDR3 has 17 residues. The CDR3 sequence is CASSPRLLAGGPSEQFF. CDR3 sequence (DNA): TGTGCCAGCAGCCCGCGCCTACTAGCGGGAGGGCCCTCTGAGCAGTTCTTC.

The chain carries TRBV9 and TRBJ1-5; D is ambiguous. The germline V gene has CDR1 SGDLS and CDR2 YYNGEE. The CDR3 covers 13 residues. V dropped 4 bases and J dropped 7 bases, with 12 bases sitting between them. This CDR3 is CASSPGVEQPQHF. Written as DNA, the CDR3 is TGTGCCAGCAGCCCCGGGGTTGAACAGCCCCAGCATTTT.

DNA of the CDR3: TGCGCCAGCAGCCCTGTAGGAGGTACGCAGTATTTT. It codes for CASSPVGGTQYF. This rearrangement joins TRBV10-1 to TRBJ2-3; tentatively, D is TRBD2 (5 bases). Per germline, CDR1 WNHNN and CDR2 SYGVQD (reference sequence). V gave up 6 bases and J gave up 8 bases, with 12 bases separating them. The CDR3 sequence is 12 residues long.

This chain connects TRBV19 to TRBJ2-1, with TRBD2 as a possible D gene (5 bases). The CDR3 has 16 amino acids. The ends were cut back, 4 bases at V and 2 bases at J, with 15 bases in the middle. Germline V CDR1 and CDR2: LNHDA, SQIVND (reference sequence). The CDR3 spells CASSTLSSGAYNEQFF. CDR3 coding DNA: TGTGCCAGTAGTACCCTTAGCTCCGGGGCCTACAATGAGCAGTTCTTC.

This clone occurred once. The chain is built from TRBV29-1 and TRBJ2-7, with D possibly matching TRBD2 (6 bases). CDR1 SQVTM and CDR2 ANQGSEA come from the germline V gene. CDR3 length: 12 residues. The ends were cut back, 2 bases at V and 4 bases at J, with 9 bases in the middle. CDR3 amino acids: CSVEWAGYEQYF. The CDR3 nucleotides are TGCAGCGTTGAATGGGCGGGATACGAGCAGTACTTC.